The text below deals with one TCR beta chain. What it binds is not known. The record originates from a study of vaccination and CD4 T cells after COVID-19. As for the study in general: The convalescents comprised six males and four females, two of them Hispanic.

Noted treatment: roughly 10-day PBMC culture with coronavirus spike peptide pools or control peptides (ViraFEST assay). Sequence data for DNA of cultured CD4+ T cells were generated by the Oncomine TCR Beta short-read assay. From the PCR reads, TCRdb called clonotypes with MiXCR, one entry per CDR3 protein. Here the sample spans about 20,000 distinct CDR3 sequences, about 61% being singletons. The material sequenced was CD4+ T cells from blood, cultured in vitro. The sequence derives from a human donor who had recovered from COVID-19.

In nucleotides, the CDR3 is TGTGCCATCAGTGACCCAAAATACGGCTACGAGCAGTACTTC. This codes for CAISDPKYGYEQYF. The chain joins TRBV10-3 to TRBJ2-7; D uncertain. The CDR3 extends over 14 amino acids. CDR1 ENHRY and CDR2 SYGVKD come from the germline V gene. V was trimmed by 3 bases and J by 3 bases, leaving 12 bases between them.